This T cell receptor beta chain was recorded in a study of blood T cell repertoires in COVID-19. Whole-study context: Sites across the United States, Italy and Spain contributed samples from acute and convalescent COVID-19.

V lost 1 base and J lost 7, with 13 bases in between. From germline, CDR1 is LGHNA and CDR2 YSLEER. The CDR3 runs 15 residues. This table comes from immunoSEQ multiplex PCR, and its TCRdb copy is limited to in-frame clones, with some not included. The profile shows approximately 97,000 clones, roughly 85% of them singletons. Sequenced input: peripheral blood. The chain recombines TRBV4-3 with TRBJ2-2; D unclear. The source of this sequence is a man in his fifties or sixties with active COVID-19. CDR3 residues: CASSQGTASGGELFF. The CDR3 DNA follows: TGCGCCAGCAGCCAAGGTACCGCATCGGGCGGGGAGCTGTTTTTT.